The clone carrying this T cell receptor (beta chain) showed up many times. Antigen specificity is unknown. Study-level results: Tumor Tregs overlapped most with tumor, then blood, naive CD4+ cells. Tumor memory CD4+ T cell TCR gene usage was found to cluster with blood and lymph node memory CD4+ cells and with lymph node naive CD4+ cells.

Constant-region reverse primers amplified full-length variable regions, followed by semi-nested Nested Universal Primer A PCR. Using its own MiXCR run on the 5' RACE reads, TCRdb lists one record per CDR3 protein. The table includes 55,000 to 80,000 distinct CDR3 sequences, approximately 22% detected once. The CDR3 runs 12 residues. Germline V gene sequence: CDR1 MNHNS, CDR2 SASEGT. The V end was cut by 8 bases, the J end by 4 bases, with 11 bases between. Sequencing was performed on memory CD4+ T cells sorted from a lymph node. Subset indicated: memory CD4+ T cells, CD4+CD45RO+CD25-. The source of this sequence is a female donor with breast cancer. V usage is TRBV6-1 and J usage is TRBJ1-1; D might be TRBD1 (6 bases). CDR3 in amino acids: CASAQGGTEAFF. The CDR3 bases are TGTGCCAGCGCACAGGGTGGCACTGAAGCTTTCTTT.